This TCR beta chain is from a study of blood T cells in healthy people across ages. For the second PCR, which ran for about 6 to 12 cycles, a sample-barcoded 5' primer and a J-beta primer mix were used. Every cDNA was tagged by a template-switch adaptor with 12 random nucleotides. Via MiXCR, TCRdb re-called the 5' RACE reads, giving one row per CDR3 protein. This sample has 1.5 million to 1.8 million distinct CDR3 sequences, with less than 45% found just once. With V trimmed by 2 bases and J by 8 bases, 9 bases remained unmatched. CDR1 and CDR2 (germline): KGHDR, SFDVKD. This CDR3 has 15 amino acids. The draw of peripheral blood yielded ten milliliters from each donor.

The TCR was taken from a woman in her late teens or twenties in good health. The J gene is TRBJ2-3, the V gene TRBV24-1; 7 bases agree with TRBD1. Sequencing input: blood. The CDR3, as DNA: TGTGCCACCAGTGATTCAACCGCAGGGGGAATTACGCAGTATTTT. Protein: CATSDSTAGGITQYF.